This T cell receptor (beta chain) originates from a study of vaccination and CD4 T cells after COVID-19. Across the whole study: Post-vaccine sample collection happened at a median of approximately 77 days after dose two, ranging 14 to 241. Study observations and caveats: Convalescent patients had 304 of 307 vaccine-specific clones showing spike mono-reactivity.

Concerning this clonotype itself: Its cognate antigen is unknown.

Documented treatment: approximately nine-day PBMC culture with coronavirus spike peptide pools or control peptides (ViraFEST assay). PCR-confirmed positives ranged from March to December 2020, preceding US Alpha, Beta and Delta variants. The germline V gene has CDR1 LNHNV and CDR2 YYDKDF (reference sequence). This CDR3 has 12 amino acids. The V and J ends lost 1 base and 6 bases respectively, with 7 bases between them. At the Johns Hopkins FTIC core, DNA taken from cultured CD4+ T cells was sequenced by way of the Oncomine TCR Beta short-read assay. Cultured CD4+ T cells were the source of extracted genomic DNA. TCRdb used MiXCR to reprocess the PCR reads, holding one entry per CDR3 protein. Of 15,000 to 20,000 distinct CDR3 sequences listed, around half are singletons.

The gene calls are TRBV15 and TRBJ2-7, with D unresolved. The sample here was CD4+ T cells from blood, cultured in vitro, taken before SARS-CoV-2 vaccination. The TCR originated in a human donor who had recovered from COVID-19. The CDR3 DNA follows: TGTGCCACCAGCAGAGGGTATGGCGAGCAGTACTTC. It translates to CATSRGYGEQYF.